This TCR beta chain is drawn from a study of cytomegalovirus exposure and HLA in healthy donors. Findings and limits, study-wide: It was in a later analysis that TCR association rates were seen to vary by HLA locus, highest for DRB1 and lowest for HLA-C.

Amplification used 60 Vbeta primers and 13 Jbeta primers. Profiling relied on immunoSEQ multiplex PCR, and the TCRdb table lists in-frame clones only, not all of them. The table shows 55,000 to 65,000 clones, with approximately 75% occurring only once. Germline CDR1 and CDR2: SGHVS and FQNEAQ. The CDR3 is 15 residues long. V lost 4 bases to trimming and J lost 3 bases, with 15 bases between them. Sampled while nominally healthy, donors likely had unrecorded immune exposures. Concerning this clone: Its antigen is as yet unknown.

The chain carries TRBV7-8 and TRBJ1-1, with D possibly TRBD1 on 5 matching bases. The TCR comes from a woman in her forties in good health and CMV-seropositive. The sequenced sample consisted of PBMCs. The CDR3 here is CASSSFRGRYTEAFF. The CDR3, as DNA: TGTGCCAGCAGCTCTTTCCGGGGGAGGTACACTGAAGCTTTCTTT.